The source of this T cell receptor (beta chain) is a study of cytomegalovirus exposure and HLA in healthy donors. Overall study context: Unique TCRs from HLA-typed donors, 85 million to 100 million of them, were held in an early data release.

CDR1 is GTSNPN, CDR2 SVGIG, per germline (reference sequence). With V trimmed by 0 bases and J by 2 bases, 2 bases remained unmatched. This CDR3 is built from 14 residues. Primers for the PCR totalled 60 Vbeta and 13 Jbeta. Produced via immunoSEQ multiplex PCR; TCRdb's table is partial and in-frame only. The sample has about 210,000 clones; around 81% are singletons. Notes on the study in general: Reportedly, a later analysis found an Asian-associated ancestry cluster had fewer N-insertions than the roughly 630-donor mean. A few V segments could not be told apart, such as TRBV6-2 and TRBV6-3, and were left out.

Notes on this clone: Its target is not known.

The receptor was derived from a woman between 50 and 59 years old in good health and CMV-seropositive. Material: PBMCs. The chain combines TRBV30 with TRBJ2-7; TRBD1 matches at 9 bases. CDR3 in amino acids: CAWSVGDRAYEQYF. As DNA, the CDR3 is TGTGCCTGGAGTGTAGGGGACAGGGCCTACGAGCAGTACTTC. Full variable domain (missing parts from reference TRBV30 and TRBJ2-7): SQTIHQWPATLVQPVGSPLSLECTVEGTSNPNLYWYRQAAGRGLQLLFYSVGIGQISSEVPQNLSASRPQDRQFILSSKKLLLSDSGFYLCAWSVGDRAYEQYFGPGTRLTVT.